This T cell receptor beta chain came from a study of tumor-infiltrating lymphocytes in primary liver carcinoma. About the study: Cases comprised patients with primary liver carcinoma who received surgical resection. Overall study results and limits: Tumors had a significantly higher top-250-clone fraction than blood (p = 0.039). Less overlap was seen in tumor-adjacent and tumor-blood pairs than in tumor region pairs.

From around 520 ng of total RNA, TCR beta-specific cDNA was reverse-transcribed using a constant-region primer. Slightly modified ARM-PCR with three nested multiplex PCR rounds yielded TCR beta libraries. TRBV1-TRBV30 forward primers and a C-beta reverse primer were used in the first two PCR rounds, which each ran for around 10 cycles. TCRdb passed the multiplex PCR reads through MiXCR, listing each CDR3 protein once. The sample shows about 330,000 distinct CDR3 sequences, roughly two thirds of them seen only once. The authors took blood RNA from unsorted whole blood and also extracted germline DNA. The CDR3 runs 14 residues. Germline CDR1 is SGHAT and CDR2 is FQNNGV. V was shortened by 3 bases and J by 3 bases, with 6 bases between the two germline ends. Ten or more counts support this clonotype. Its antigen is still unknown.

Specimen: peripheral blood. The chain combines TRBV11-2 with TRBJ1-6; D gene uncertain. This sequence was found in a man aged 35 to 55 with primary liver carcinoma and hepatitis B virus infection. CDR3 sequence reads: CASSLGGYNSPLHF. The CDR3 region has the DNA TGTGCCAGCAGCTTGGGCGGCTATAATTCACCCCTCCACTTT.